This T cell receptor beta chain was recorded in a study of PD-L1 blockade in urothelial cancer. V lost 5 bases, J lost 3 bases, and 14 bases lay in between. This CDR3 spans 15 amino acids. Germline V gene lookup returns CDR1 SGHNT and CDR2 YENEEA. Only in-frame clones appear in the TCRdb table, and some are missing; sequencing was by immunoSEQ multiplex PCR. The table has about 39,000 clones, approximately 90% seen once; the top ten hold about 2%. The sequence was collected from a man between 60 and 70 years old with urothelial cancer. Sample: PBMCs, taken around atezolizumab (anti-PD-L1) treatment. The rearrangement joins TRBV11-3 to TRBJ2-1, with D tentatively TRBD2 (6 bases). The CDR3 DNA reads TGTGCCAGCAGCACGGCGGGGCCCTTCTACAATGAGCAGTTCTTC. This encodes CASSTAGPFYNEQFF. Full variable domain (missing parts from reference TRBV11-3 and TRBJ2-1): EAGVVQSPRYKIIEKKQPVAFWCNPISGHNTLYWYLQNLGQGPELLIRYENEEAVDDSQLPKDRFSAERLKGVDSTLKIQPAELGDSAVYLCASSTAGPFYNEQFFGPGTRLTVL.